This T cell receptor (beta chain) comes out of a study of cytomegalovirus exposure and HLA in healthy donors. The CDR3 has 17 amino acids. With V trimmed by 1 base and J by 6 bases, 12 bases remained unmatched. CDR1 and CDR2 (germline): SGHTA, FQGNSA. Vbeta (60) and Jbeta (13) primers were used in the PCR. In the original analysis: Later, roughly 80 million unique TCR beta chains were counted in an analysis, and some 10 million of them were shared. Sequencing was performed with immunoSEQ multiplex PCR; in TCRdb, only in-frame clones are kept and a portion is missing. The V and J calls and the clone size are those of that table, but D and trimming were determined from the DNA. The repertoire includes 150,000 or so clones, almost 80% of them detected once, and over 1.2% sits in the top ten.

The receptor comes from a female donor in good health and CMV-seronegative. Sequenced: PBMCs. The chain has TRBV7-2 and TRBJ2-5; 9 positions agree with TRBD2. The CDR3 is CASSLGSGSFTRKTQYF. CDR3 coding DNA: TGTGCCAGCAGCTTAGGTAGCGGGAGTTTTACGAGGAAGACCCAGTACTTC.